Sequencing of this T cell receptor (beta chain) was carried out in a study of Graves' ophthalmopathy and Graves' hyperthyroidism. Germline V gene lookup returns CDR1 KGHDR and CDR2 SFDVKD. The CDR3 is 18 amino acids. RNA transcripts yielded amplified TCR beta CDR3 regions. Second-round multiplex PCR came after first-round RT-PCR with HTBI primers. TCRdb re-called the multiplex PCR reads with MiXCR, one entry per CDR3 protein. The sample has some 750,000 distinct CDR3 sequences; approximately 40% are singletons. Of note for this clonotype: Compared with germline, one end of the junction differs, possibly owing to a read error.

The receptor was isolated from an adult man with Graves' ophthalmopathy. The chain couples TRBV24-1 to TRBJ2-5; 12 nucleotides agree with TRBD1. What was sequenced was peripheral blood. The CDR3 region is CASSYLGRDRGLRETQYF. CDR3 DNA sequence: TGTGCCAGCAGTTACCTGGGCAGGGACAGGGGGCTGCGGGAGACCCAGTACTTC.